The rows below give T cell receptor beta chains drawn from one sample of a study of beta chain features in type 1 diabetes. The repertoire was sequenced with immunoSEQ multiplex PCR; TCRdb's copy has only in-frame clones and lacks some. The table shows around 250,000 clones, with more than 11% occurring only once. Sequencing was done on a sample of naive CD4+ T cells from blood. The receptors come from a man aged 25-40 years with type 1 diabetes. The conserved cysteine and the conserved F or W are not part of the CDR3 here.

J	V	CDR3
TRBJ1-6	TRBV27	ASSLLRKTELLKRPLH
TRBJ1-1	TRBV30	AWSGTGGGEAF
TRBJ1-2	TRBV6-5	ASSYAGRGSYGYT
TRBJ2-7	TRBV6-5	ASSRGQVSYEQY
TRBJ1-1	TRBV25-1	ASSVERNTEAF
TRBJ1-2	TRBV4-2	ASSQDPGSGYT
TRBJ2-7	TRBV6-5	ASSYSTQGPSYEQY
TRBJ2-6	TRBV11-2	ASSLDRAGANVLT
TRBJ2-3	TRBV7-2	ASSLRSGEVDTQY
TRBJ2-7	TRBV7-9	ASSLLDRGRSGSYEQY
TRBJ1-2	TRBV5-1	ASSAGQSNYGYT